This is a list of T cell receptor beta chains from one sample in a study of T cell repertoires in cytomegalovirus infection. TCRdb fed the reads into MiXCR, producing one record per CDR3 protein. Of 60,000 to 75,000 distinct CDR3 sequences in the sample, 4% are singletons; the top ten hold around a fifth. Input material: PBMCs. The receptors were sampled from a human donor in good health (CMV status not recorded). Some clones in this sample may be carry-over from other donors' samples. Each CDR3 is given with its conserved first and last residue. D genes are given only for firm matches. Rows give clone size only sometimes, using once, few, many, or a class for an expanded clone.

J | size | D | V | CDR3 | DNA
TRBJ1-1 | many | NA | TRBV28 | CASTLWGEAFF | TGTGCCAGCACTCTGTGGGGGGAAGCTTTCTTT
TRBJ1-5 | many | TRBD1 | TRBV7-8 | CASSSSGQGSQPQHF | TGTGCCAGCAGCTCCTCAGGACAGGGTAGCCAGCCCCAGCATTTT
TRBJ1-1 | many | NA | TRBV11-2 | CASSPTPAAMNTEAFF | TGTGCCAGCAGCCCAACACCCGCGGCCATGAACACTGAAGCTTTCTTT
TRBJ1-5 | many | NA | TRBV7-2 | CASSLEQGKNQPQHF | TGTGCCAGCAGCTTAGAACAGGGAAAAAATCAGCCCCAGCATTTT
TRBJ2-1 | many | NA | TRBV7-8 | CASSLVVYNEQFF | TGTGCCAGCAGCTTAGTGGTCTACAATGAGCAGTTCTTC
TRBJ1-4 | many | NA | TRBV7-3 | CASSPGGATNEKLFF | TGTGCCAGCAGCCCCGGGGGGGCCACTAATGAAAAACTGTTTTTT
TRBJ2-5 | many | NA | TRBV12-3/TRBV12-4 | CASPWRGQETQYF | TGTGCCAGCCCTTGGAGGGGCCAAGAGACCCAGTACTTC
TRBJ1-3 | many | NA | TRBV6-5 | CASSQTGSSGNTIYF | TGTGCCAGCAGCCAAACAGGTTCCTCTGGAAACACCATATATTTT
TRBJ1-1 | many | TRBD1 | TRBV7-2 | CASSLQGAEAFF | TGTGCCAGCAGCCTACAGGGGGCTGAAGCTTTCTTT
TRBJ1-1 | many | NA | TRBV7-2 | CASSLGPARYGLNTEAFF | TGTGCCAGCAGCTTAGGCCCGGCGCGATACGGATTGAACACTGAAGCTTTCTTT
TRBJ1-2 | many | NA | TRBV28 | CASSPGYIYGYTF | TGTGCCAGTTCCCCCGGATATATCTATGGCTACACCTTC
TRBJ2-1 | few | NA | TRBV7-3 | CASSLTGPSDYNEQFF | TGTGCCAGCAGCTTAACAGGGCCTAGCGACTACAATGAGCAGTTCTTC
TRBJ2-3 | many | TRBD1 | TRBV6-2/TRBV6-3 | CASRPTGASTDTQYF | TGTGCCAGCAGACCCACAGGGGCCAGCACAGATACGCAGTATTTT
TRBJ2-7 | many | TRBD2 | TRBV7-9 | CASSSRGGAKDQYF | TGTGCCAGCAGCTCCCGGGGGGGCGCGAAAGATCAGTACTTC
TRBJ2-1 | many | NA | TRBV29-1 | CSVAGASPNEQFF | TGCAGCGTTGCAGGAGCATCTCCCAATGAGCAGTTCTTC
TRBJ1-3 | NA | NA | TRBV29-1 | CSVTEGGGDTIYF | TGCAGCGTTACTGAGGGAGGAGGAGACACCATATATTTT
TRBJ2-7 | many | NA | TRBV10-3 | CATKGNRDTFSYEQYF | TGTGCCACCAAGGGGAACCGGGACACATTCTCCTACGAGCAGTACTTC
TRBJ2-7 | many | TRBD2 | TRBV30 | CAWSGLAGTYEQYF | TGTGCCTGGTCCGGACTAGCGGGGACCTACGAGCAGTACTTC
TRBJ2-7 | many | TRBD2 | TRBV7-2 | CASSRGNLYEQYF | TGTGCTTCGTCGCGGGGGAACCTCTACGAGCAGTACTTC
TRBJ2-7 | many | NA | TRBV29-1 | CSVVGGREQYF | TGCAGCGTTGTGGGGGGCCGGGAGCAGTACTTC
TRBJ2-2 | many | NA | TRBV6-2/TRBV6-3 | CASSYRGAHTGELFF | TGTGCCAGCAGTTACCGGGGGGCCCACACCGGGGAGCTGTTTTTT
TRBJ1-1 | many | NA | TRBV20-1 | CSASPSLSGEAFF | TGCAGTGCTAGTCCCAGTCTTTCAGGTGAAGCTTTCTTT
TRBJ2-7 | many | TRBD1 | TRBV7-2 | CASSGGQGGYEQYF | TGTGCCAGCAGCGGTGGACAGGGTGGCTACGAGCAGTACTTC
TRBJ2-1 | many | TRBD1 | TRBV18 | CASSDRDRAYNEQFF | TGTGCCAGCTCAGATCGGGACAGAGCCTACAATGAGCAGTTCTTC
TRBJ1-1 | many | TRBD1 | TRBV7-2 | CASSPGTGGWNTEAFF | TGTGCCAGCAGCCCAGGGACAGGGGGCTGGAACACTGAAGCTTTCTTT
TRBJ1-1 | many | NA | TRBV20-1 | CSASDPRSNTEAFF | TGCAGTGCTAGTGACCCACGATCGAACACTGAAGCTTTCTTT
TRBJ2-2 | NA | NA | TRBV7-6 | CASSFTVTGELFF | TGTGCCAGCAGCTTTACAGTCACCGGGGAGCTGTTTTTT
TRBJ1-2 | NA | NA | TRBV28 | CASSSLRGYGYTF | TGTGCCAGCAGTTCGTTAAGGGGCTATGGCTACACCTTC
TRBJ2-2 | many | TRBD2 | TRBV7-6 | CASSFVAGVTGELFF | TGTGCCAGCAGCTTTGTAGCGGGAGTCACCGGGGAGCTGTTTTTT
TRBJ2-5 | many | TRBD2 | TRBV7-2 | CASSFLAGGGQETQYF | TGTGCCAGCAGCTTTCTAGCGGGAGGAGGTCAAGAGACCCAGTACTTC
TRBJ1-1 | many | NA | TRBV7-2 | CASSLFPIGPNTEAFF | TGTGCCAGCAGCTTATTCCCTATAGGGCCGAACACTGAAGCTTTCTTT
TRBJ2-7 | few | TRBD2 | TRBV4-3 | CASSQDLGLAVSYEQYF | TGCGCCAGCAGCCAAGATTTGGGACTAGCGGTTTCCTACGAGCAGTACTTC